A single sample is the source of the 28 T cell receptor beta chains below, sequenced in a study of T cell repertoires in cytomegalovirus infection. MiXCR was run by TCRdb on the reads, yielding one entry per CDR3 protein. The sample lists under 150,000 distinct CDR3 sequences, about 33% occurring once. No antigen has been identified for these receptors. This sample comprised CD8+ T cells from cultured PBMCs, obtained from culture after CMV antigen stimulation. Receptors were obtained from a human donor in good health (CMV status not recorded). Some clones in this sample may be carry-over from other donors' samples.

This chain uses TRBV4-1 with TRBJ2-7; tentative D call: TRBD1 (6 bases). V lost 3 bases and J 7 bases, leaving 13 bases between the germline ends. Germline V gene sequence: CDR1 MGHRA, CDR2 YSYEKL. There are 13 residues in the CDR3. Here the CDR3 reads CASSQAFRGEQYF. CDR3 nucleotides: TGCGCCAGCAGCCAGGCTTTCAGGGGAGAGCAGTACTTC.

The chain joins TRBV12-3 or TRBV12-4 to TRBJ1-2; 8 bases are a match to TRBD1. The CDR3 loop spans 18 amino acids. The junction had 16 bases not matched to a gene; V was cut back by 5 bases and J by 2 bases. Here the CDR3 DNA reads TGTGCCAGCAGTCCCTCGATGGACAGGGCAAGTTCGAACTATGGCTACACCTTC. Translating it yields CASSPSMDRASSNYGYTF.

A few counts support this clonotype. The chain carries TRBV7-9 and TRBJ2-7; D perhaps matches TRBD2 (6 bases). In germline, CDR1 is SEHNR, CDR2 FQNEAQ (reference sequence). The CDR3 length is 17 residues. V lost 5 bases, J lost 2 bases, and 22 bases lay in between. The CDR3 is CASSVGVAASETYEQYF. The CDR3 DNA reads TGTGCCAGCAGCGTAGGGGTGGCGGCTAGCGAAACCTACGAGCAGTACTTC.

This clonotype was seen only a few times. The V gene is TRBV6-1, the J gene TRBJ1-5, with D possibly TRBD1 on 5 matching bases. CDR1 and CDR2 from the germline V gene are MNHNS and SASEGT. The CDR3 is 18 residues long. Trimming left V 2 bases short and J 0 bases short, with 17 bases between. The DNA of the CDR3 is TGTGCCAGCAGTGAACAAGGGCTGGGGGATTATAGCAATCAGCCCCAGCATTTT. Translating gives CASSEQGLGDYSNQPQHF.

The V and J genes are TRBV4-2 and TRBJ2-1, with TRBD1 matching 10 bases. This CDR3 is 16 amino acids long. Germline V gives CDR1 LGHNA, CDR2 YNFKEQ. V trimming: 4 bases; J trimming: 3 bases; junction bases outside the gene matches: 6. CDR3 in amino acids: CASSPTGTGDYNEQFF. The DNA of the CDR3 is TGTGCCAGCAGCCCAACCGGGACAGGGGACTACAATGAGCAGTTCTTC.

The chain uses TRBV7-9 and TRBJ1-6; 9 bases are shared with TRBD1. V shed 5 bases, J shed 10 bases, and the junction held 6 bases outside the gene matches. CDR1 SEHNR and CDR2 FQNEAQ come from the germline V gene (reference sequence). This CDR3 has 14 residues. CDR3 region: CASSPGQGLSPLHF. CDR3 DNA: TGTGCCAGCAGCCCGGGACAGGGCCTGTCACCCCTCCACTTT. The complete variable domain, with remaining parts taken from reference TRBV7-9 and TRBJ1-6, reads DTGVSQNPRHKITKRGQNVTFRCDPISEHNRLYWYRQTLGQGPEFLTYFQNEAQLEKSRLLSDRFSAERPKGSFSTLEIQRTEQGDSAMYLCASSPGQGLSPLHFGNGTRLTVT.

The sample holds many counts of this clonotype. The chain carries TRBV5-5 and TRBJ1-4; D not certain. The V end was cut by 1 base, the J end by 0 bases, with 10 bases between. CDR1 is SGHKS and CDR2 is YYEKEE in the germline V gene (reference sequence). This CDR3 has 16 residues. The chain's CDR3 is CASSLLTVATNEKLFF. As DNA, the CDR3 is TGTGCCAGCAGCTTGTTGACCGTCGCAACTAATGAAAAACTGTTTTTT.

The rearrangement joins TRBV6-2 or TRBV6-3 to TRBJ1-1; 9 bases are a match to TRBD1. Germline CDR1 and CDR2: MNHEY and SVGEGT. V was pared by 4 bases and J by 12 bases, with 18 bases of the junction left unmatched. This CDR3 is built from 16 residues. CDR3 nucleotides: TGTGCCAGCAGTTCTATGTTTGGGCGCCCGACAGGGGGAACTTTCTTT. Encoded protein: CASSSMFGRPTGGTFF.

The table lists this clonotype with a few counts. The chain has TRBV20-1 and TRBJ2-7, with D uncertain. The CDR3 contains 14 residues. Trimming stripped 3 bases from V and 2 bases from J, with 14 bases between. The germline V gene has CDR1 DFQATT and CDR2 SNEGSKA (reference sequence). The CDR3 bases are TGCAGTGCTAGGATGAGAACTCTAGCCTACGAGCAGTACTTC. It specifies CSARMRTLAYEQYF.

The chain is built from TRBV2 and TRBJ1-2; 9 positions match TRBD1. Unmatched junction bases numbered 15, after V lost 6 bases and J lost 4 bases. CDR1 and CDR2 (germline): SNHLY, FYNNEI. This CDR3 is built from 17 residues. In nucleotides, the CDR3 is TGTGCCAGCAGGGGAAAGGGACAGGGTGGAGCGAGCTATGGCTACACCTTC. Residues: CASRGKGQGGASYGYTF.

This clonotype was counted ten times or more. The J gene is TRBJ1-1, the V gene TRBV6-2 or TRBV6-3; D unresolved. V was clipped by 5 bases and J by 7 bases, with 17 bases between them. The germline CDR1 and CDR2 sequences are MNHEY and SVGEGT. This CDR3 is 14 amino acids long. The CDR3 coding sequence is TGTGCCAGCAGTCGGACCGGCCGTCAGCGTGAAGCTTTCTTT. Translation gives CASSRTGRQREAFF.

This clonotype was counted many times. The chain's CDR3 is CASSLGEGLGQPQHF. The CDR3 DNA is TGTGCCAGCAGCTTAGGCGAGGGTCTGGGGCAGCCCCAGCATTTT. V is TRBV7-8 and J is TRBJ1-5; D is unclear. V was clipped by 1 base and J by 7 bases, with 14 bases between them. The germline gives CDR1 SGHVS, CDR2 FQNEAQ. The CDR3 consists of 15 residues.

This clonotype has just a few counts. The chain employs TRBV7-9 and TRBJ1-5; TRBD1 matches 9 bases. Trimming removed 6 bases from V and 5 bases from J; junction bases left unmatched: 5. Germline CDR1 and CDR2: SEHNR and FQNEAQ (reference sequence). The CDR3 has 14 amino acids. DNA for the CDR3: TGTGCCAGCAGTGGTGGACAGGGGCATCAGCCCCAGCATTTT. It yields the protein CASSGGQGHQPQHF.

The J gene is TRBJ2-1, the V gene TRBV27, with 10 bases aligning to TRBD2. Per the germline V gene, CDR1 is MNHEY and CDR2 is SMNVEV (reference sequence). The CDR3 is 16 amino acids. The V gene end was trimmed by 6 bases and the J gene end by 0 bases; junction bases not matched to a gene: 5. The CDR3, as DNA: TGTGCCAGCAGCCGAGCGGGGGGGAGCTCCTACAATGAGCAGTTCTTC. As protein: CASSRAGGSSYNEQFF.

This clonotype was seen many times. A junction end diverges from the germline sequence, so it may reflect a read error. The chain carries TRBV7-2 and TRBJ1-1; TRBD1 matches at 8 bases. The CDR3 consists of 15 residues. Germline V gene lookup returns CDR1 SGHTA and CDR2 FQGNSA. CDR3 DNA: TGTGCCAGCAGCCTAGCCGGACAGGGCGCAACTGAAGCTTTCTTT. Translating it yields CASSLAGQGATEAFF.

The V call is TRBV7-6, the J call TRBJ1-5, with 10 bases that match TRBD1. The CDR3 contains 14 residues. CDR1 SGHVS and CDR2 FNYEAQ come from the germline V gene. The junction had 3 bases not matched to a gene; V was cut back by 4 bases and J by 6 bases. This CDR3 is CASSSWTGGQPQHF. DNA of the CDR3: TGTGCCAGCAGCTCCTGGACAGGGGGTCAGCCCCAGCATTTT. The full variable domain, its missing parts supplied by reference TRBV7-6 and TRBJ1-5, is GAGVSQSPRYKVTKRGQDVALRCDPISGHVSLYWYRQALGQGPEFLTYFNYEAQQDKSGLPNDRFSAERPEGSISTLTIQRTEQRDSAMYRCASSSWTGGQPQHFGDGTRLSIL.

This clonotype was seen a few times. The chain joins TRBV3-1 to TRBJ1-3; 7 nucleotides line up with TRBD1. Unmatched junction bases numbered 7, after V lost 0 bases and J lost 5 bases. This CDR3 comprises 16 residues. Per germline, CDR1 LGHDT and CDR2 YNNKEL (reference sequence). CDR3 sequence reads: CASSQETGPLRNTIYF. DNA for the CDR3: TGTGCCAGCAGCCAAGAGACAGGGCCCCTCCGAAACACCATATATTTT.

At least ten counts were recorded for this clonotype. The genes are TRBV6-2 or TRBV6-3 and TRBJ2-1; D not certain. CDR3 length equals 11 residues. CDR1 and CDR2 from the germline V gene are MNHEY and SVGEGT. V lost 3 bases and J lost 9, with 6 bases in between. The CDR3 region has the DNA TGTGCCAGCAGTTATGTGGCTGAGCAGTTCTTC. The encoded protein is CASSYVAEQFF.

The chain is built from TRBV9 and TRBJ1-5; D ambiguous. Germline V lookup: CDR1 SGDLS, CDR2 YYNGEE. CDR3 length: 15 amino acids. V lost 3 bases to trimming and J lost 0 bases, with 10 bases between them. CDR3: CASSDEGNSNQPQHF. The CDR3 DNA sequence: TGTGCCAGCAGCGATGAGGGAAATAGCAATCAGCCCCAGCATTTT.

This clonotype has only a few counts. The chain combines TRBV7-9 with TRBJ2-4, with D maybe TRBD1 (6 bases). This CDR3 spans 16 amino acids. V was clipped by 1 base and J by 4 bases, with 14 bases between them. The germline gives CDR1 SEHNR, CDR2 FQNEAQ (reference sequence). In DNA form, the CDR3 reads TGTGCCAGCAGCTTAGACAGGGTCCAGATTAAAAACATTCAGTACTTC. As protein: CASSLDRVQIKNIQYF.

In DNA form, the CDR3 reads TGCAGCGTTGTCAGGGGGTGGGTCAATGAGCAGTTCTTC. Protein sequence: CSVVRGWVNEQFF. This chain joins TRBV29-1 and TRBJ2-1, with 7 bases fitting TRBD1. The germline gives CDR1 SQVTM, CDR2 ANQGSEA. The CDR3 runs to 13 residues. Trimming cost V 4 bases and J 6 bases; bases outside gene matches: 6.

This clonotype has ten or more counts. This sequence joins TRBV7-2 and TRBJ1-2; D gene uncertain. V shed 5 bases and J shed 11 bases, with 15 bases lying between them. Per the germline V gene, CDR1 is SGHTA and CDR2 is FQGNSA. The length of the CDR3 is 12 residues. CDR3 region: CASSPRSTSYTF. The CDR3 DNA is TGTGCCAGCAGCCCGCGGTCCACTAGTTACACCTTC. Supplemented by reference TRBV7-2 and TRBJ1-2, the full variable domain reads GAGVSQSPSNKVTEKGKDVELRCDPISGHTALYWYRQSLGQGLEFLIYFQGNSAPDKSGLPSDRFSAERTGGSVSTLTIQRTQQEDSAVYLCASSPRSTSYTFGSGTRLTVV.

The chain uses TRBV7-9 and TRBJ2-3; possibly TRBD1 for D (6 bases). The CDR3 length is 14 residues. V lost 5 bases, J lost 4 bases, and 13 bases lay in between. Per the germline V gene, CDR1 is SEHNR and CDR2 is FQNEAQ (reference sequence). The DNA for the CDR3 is TGTGCCAGCAGCCAAACAGGGTACGCAGATACGCAGTATTTT. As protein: CASSQTGYADTQYF.

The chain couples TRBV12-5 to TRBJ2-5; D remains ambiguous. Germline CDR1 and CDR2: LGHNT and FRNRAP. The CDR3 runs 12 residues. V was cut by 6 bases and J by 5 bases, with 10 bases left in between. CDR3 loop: CASGTHLETQYF. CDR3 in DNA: TGTGCTAGTGGGACCCATCTGGAGACCCAGTACTTC.

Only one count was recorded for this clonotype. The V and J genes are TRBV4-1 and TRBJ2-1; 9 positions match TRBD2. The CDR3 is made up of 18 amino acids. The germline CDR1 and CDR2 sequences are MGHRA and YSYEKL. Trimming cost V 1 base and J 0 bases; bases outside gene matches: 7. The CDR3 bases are TGCGCCAGCAGCCAAGGCCCAGCGGGGGGACCCTCCTACAATGAGCAGTTCTTC. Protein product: CASSQGPAGGPSYNEQFF.

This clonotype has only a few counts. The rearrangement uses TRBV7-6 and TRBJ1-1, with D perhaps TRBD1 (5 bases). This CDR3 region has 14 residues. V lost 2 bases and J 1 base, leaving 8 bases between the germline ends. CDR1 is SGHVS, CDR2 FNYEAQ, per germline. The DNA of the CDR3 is TGTGCCAGCAGCTTAAATCAGGGGAACACTGAAGCTTTCTTT. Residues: CASSLNQGNTEAFF. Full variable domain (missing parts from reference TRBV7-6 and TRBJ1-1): GAGVSQSPRYKVTKRGQDVALRCDPISGHVSLYWYRQALGQGPEFLTYFNYEAQQDKSGLPNDRFSAERPEGSISTLTIQRTEQRDSAMYRCASSLNQGNTEAFFGQGTRLTVV.

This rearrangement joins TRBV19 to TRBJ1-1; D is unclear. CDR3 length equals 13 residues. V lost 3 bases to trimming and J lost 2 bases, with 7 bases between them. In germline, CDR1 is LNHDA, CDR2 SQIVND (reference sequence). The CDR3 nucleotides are TGTGCCAGTAGTATTTTTCGAAACACTGAAGCTTTCTTT. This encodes CASSIFRNTEAFF.

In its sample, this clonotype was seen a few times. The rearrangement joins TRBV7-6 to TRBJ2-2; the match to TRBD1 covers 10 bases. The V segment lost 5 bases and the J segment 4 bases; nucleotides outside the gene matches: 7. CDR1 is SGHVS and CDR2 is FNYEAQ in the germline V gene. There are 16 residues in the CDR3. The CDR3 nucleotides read TGTGCCAGCAGCCTGACAGGGGGCGCTTTCACCGGGGAGCTGTTTTTT. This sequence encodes CASSLTGGAFTGELFF.